Below are 6 T cell receptor beta chains sequenced from a single sample in a study of vaccination and CD4 T cells after COVID-19. Treatment in this sample: roughly 10-day PBMC culture with coronavirus spike peptide pools or control peptides (ViraFEST assay). The assay that was used to sequence DNA from cultured CD4+ T cells was the Oncomine TCR Beta short-read assay. MiXCR was run by TCRdb on the PCR reads, yielding one entry per CDR3 protein. The sample carries some 18,000 distinct CDR3 sequences, 50% to 65% recorded once. The antigens these receptors bind are not known. This material consisted of CD4+ T cells from blood, cultured in vitro, taken before SARS-CoV-2 vaccination. These receptor sequences come from a human donor who had recovered from COVID-19.

The V gene is TRBV5-6, the J gene TRBJ2-7; D remains unclear. The V gene lost 1 base and the J gene lost 4 bases, with 9 bases spanning the gap. Germline V lookup: CDR1 SGHDT, CDR2 YYEEEE. The length of the CDR3 is 13 residues. Written as DNA, the CDR3 is TGTGCCAGCAGCTTGTTCCCCGTATACGAGCAGTACTTC. Translating it yields CASSLFPVYEQYF.

This chain joins TRBV20-1 and TRBJ2-1, with 7 bases matching TRBD2. The trim removed 2 bases at V and 4 bases at J, leaving 17 bases unmatched. Germline CDR1 and CDR2: DFQATT and SNEGSKA (reference sequence). The CDR3 covers 18 residues. CDR3 sequence (DNA): TGCAGTGCTAGAAAGATTAAGGGCCGGCTAGCGGATTACAATGAGCAGTTCTTC. Protein: CSARKIKGRLADYNEQFF.

J is TRBJ2-2 and V is TRBV7-2; 12 nucleotides line up with TRBD2. CDR3 length: 14 residues. The germline CDR1 and CDR2 sequences are SGHTA and FQGNSA. Trimming cost V 7 bases and J 7 bases; bases outside gene matches: 4. CDR3 nucleotide sequence: TGTGCCAGCAACTCGGGACTAGCGGGCGGGGAGCTGTTTTTT. Translated, it gives CASNSGLAGGELFF.

Only one count was recorded for this clonotype. The chain carries TRBV7-7 and TRBJ1-6, with 7 bases fitting TRBD1. The CDR3 covers 16 residues. V lost 1 base, J lost 8 bases, and 8 bases stayed unmatched. The V gene's germline CDR1 is SSHAT and CDR2 FNYEAQ (reference sequence). Written as DNA, the CDR3 is TGTGCCAGCAGCTTAGGGGCAGGGGGGGGTTATTCACCCCTCCACTTT. Translated, it gives CASSLGAGGGYSPLHF.

This clonotype was counted a few times. The V call is TRBV30, the J call TRBJ2-5; 11 bases align to TRBD2. CDR1 and CDR2 (germline): GTSNPN, SVGIG (reference sequence). The V segment lost 1 base and the J segment 4 bases; nucleotides outside the gene matches: 2. The CDR3 runs 14 residues. The DNA of the CDR3 is TGTGCCTGGAGTGCAGGACTAGCGGGAGAGACCCAGTACTTC. As protein: CAWSAGLAGETQYF. The variable domain in full, completed from reference TRBV30 and TRBJ2-5, reads SQTIHQWPATLVQPVGSPLSLECTVEGTSNPNLYWYRQAAGRGLQLLFYSVGIGQISSEVPQNLSASRPQDRQFILSSKKLLLSDSGFYLCAWSAGLAGETQYFGPGTRLLVL.

The gene calls are TRBV19 and TRBJ1-5; D not resolved. V gave up 3 bases and J gave up 11 bases, with 17 bases separating them. Germline V gene sequence: CDR1 LNHDA, CDR2 SQIVND (reference sequence). This CDR3 region has 14 residues. Here the CDR3 DNA reads TGTGCCAGTAGTATTTATGCAGGCCGCGAAGCCCAGCATTTT. This codes for CASSIYAGREAQHF.